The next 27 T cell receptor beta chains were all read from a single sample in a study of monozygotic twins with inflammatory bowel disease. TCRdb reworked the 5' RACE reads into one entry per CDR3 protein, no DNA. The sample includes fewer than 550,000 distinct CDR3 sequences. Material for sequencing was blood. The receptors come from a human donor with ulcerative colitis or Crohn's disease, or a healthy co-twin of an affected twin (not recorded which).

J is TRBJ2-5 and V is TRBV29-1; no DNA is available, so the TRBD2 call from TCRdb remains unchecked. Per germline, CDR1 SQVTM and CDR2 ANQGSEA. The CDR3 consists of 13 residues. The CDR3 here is CSVEVLAGETQYF.

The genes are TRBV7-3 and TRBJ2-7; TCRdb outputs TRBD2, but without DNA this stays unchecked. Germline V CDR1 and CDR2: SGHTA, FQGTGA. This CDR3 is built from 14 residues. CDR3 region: CASSLMVGSHEQYF.

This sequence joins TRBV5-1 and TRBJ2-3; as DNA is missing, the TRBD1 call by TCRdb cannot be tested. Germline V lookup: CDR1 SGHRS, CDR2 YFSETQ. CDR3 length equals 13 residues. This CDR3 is CASSLQGADTQYF. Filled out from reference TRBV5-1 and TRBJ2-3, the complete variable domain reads KAGVTQTPRYLIKTRGQQVTLSCSPISGHRSVSWYQQTPGQGLQFLFEYFSETQRNKGNFPGRFSGRQFSNSRSEMNVSTLELGDSALYLCASSLQGADTQYFGPGTRLTVL.

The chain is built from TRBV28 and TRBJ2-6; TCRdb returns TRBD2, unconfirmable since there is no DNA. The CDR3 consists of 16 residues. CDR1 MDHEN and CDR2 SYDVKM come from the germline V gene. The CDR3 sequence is CASSSRRASGANVLTF.

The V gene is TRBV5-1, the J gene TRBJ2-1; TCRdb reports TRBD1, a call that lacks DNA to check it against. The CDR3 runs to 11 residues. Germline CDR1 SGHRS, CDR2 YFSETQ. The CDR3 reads CASSPSHEQFF.

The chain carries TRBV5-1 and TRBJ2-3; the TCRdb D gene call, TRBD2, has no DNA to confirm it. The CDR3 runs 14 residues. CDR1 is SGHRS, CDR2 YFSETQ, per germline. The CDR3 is CASLPEMGEDTQYF. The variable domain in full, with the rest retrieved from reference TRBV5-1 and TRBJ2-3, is KAGVTQTPRYLIKTRGQQVTLSCSPISGHRSVSWYQQTPGQGLQFLFEYFSETQRNKGNFPGRFSGRQFSNSRSEMNVSTLELGDSALYLCASLPEMGEDTQYFGPGTRLTVL.

The CDR3: CSARDLGRADNSPLHF. The rearrangement joins TRBV20-1 to TRBJ1-6. Germline V lookup: CDR1 DFQATT, CDR2 SNEGSKA (reference sequence). The CDR3 totals 16 residues.

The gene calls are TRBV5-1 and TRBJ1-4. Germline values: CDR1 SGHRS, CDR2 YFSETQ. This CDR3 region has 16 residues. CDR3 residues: CASSLDRGRANEKLFF. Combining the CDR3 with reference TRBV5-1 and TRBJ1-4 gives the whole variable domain KAGVTQTPRYLIKTRGQQVTLSCSPISGHRSVSWYQQTPGQGLQFLFEYFSETQRNKGNFPGRFSGRQFSNSRSEMNVSTLELGDSALYLCASSLDRGRANEKLFFGSGTQLSVL.

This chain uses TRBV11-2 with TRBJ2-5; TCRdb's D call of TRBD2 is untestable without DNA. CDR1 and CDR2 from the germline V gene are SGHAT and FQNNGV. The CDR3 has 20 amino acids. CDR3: CASSHNYPGTSGRARETQYF.

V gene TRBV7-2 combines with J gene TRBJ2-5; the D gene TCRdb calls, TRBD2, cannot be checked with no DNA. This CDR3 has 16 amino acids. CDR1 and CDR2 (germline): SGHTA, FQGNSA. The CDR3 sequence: CASSRTSGVIEETQYF.

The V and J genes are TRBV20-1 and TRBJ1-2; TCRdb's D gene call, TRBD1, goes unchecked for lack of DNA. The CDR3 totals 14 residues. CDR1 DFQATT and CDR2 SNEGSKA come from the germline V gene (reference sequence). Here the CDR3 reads CSARVGREASGYTF.

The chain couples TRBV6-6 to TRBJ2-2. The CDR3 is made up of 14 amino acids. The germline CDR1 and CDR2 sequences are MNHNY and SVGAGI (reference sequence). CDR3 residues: CASSLAENTGELFF.

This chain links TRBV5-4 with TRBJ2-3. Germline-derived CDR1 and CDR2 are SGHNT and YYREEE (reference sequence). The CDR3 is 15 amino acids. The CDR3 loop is CASSFQASSTDTQYF. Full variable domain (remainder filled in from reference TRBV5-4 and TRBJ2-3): ETGVTQSPTHLIKTRGQQVTLRCSSQSGHNTVSWYQQALGQGPQFIFQYYREEENGRGNFPPRFSGLQFPNYSSELNVNALELDDSALYLCASSFQASSTDTQYFGPGTRLTVL.

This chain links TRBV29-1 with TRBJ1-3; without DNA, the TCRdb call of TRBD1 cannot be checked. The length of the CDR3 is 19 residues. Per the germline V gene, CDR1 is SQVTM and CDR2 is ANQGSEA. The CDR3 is CSVEEMRDRETGAGNTIYF.

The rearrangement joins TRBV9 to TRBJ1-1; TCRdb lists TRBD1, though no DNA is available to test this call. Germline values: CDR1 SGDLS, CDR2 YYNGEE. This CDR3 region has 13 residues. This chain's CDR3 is CASRGVVDTEAFF.

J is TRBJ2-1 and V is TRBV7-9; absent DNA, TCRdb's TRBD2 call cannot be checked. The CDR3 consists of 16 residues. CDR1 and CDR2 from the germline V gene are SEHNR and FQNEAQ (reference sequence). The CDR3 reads CASSPPTSGEVLEQFF.

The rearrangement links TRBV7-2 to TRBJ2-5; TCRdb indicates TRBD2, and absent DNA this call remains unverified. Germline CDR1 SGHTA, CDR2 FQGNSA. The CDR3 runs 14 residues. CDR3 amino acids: CASSLLLARETQYF.

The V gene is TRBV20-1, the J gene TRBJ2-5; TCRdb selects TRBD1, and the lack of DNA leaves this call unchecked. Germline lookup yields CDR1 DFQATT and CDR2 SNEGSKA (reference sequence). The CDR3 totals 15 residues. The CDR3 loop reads CSAKQGSGRQETRYF.

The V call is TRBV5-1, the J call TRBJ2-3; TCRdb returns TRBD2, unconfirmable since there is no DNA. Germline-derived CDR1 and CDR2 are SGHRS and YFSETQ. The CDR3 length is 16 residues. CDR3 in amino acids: CASSSGPGGGTDTQYF.

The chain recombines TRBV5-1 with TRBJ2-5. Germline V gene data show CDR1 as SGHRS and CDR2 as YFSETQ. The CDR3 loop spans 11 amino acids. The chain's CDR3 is CASRRVETQYF.

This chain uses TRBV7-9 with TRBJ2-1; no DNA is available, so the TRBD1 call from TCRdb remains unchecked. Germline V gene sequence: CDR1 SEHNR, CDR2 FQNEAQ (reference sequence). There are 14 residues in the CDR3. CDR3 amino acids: CASSLGGALNEQFF.

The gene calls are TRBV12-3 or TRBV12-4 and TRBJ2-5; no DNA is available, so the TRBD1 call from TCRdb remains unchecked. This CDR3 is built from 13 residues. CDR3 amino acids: CASSGQGQETQYF.

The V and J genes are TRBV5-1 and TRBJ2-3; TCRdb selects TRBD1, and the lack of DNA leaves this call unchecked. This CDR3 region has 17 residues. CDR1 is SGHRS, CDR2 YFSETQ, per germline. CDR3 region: CASSLGSEGHLGDTQYF.

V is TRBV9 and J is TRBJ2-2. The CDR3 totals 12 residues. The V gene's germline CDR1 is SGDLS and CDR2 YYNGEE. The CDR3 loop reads CASSPEEGELFF.

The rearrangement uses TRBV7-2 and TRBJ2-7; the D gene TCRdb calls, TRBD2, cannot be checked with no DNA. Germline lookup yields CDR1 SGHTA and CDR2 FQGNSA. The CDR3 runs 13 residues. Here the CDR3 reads CASSKTSVGEQYF.

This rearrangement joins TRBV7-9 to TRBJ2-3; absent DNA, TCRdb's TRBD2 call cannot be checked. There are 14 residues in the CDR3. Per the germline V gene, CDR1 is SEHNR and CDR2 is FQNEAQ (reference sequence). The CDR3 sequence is CASSPGRPTDTQYF.

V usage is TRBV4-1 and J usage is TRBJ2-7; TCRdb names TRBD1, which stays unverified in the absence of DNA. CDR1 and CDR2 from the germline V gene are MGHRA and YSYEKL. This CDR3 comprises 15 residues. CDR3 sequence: CASSREGGLSYEQYF.